Sequencing of this TCR beta chain was carried out in a study of T cells in Graves' hyperthyroidism and ophthalmopathy. Germline V lookup: CDR1 DFQATT, CDR2 SNEGSKA (reference sequence). This CDR3 region has 18 residues. V lost 3 bases, J lost 0 bases, and 11 bases stayed unmatched. RNA transcripts were the template for amplifying TCR beta CDR3 regions. HTBI primers were employed in a first-round RT-PCR of the TCR CDR3. A single record per CDR3 protein comes from TCRdb applying MiXCR to the multiplex PCR reads. The data contain some 440,000 distinct CDR3 sequences, approximately 14% of them singletons.

Sequences were obtained from blood. This TCR came from a woman under 30 with Graves' hyperthyroidism. The J gene is TRBJ2-3, the V gene TRBV20-1; 11 bases line up with TRBD2. CDR3 sequence reads: CSASFGLAGVTSTDTQYF. CDR3 DNA sequence: TGCAGTGCTAGCTTCGGACTAGCGGGCGTCACTAGCACAGATACGCAGTATTTT.